These 24 T cell receptor beta chains came from one sample sequenced in a study of blood T cell repertoires in COVID-19. Generated by immunoSEQ multiplex PCR, the TCRdb table keeps only in-frame clones and is missing some. Of around 150,000 clones listed, roughly 90% are singletons. Sequencing input: peripheral blood. The receptors shown here come from a man aged 55 to 70 with acute or convalescent COVID-19.

V usage is TRBV29-1 and J usage is TRBJ1-4, with D perhaps TRBD1 (6 bases). From germline, CDR1 is SQVTM and CDR2 ANQGSEA. Between the trimmed V and J ends, which lost 3 bases and 8 bases, there was a span of 16 bases. The CDR3 spans 14 residues. CDR3 nucleotides: TGCAGCGTTGAGGGCCAGGGGCGCCCGGAAAAACTGTTTTTT. Translating gives CSVEGQGRPEKLFF.

This clone has only one observation. V and J are TRBV6-6 and TRBJ2-7; TRBD1 aligns across 9 bases. The V gene's germline CDR1 is MNHNY and CDR2 SVGAGI (reference sequence). CDR3 size: 16 residues. The V gene end was trimmed by 5 bases and the J gene end by 0 bases; junction bases not matched to a gene: 8. The CDR3 sequence is CASSLPPGQGSYEQYF. The CDR3 coding sequence is TGTGCCAGCAGTCTCCCTCCGGGACAGGGCTCCTACGAGCAGTACTTC.

The chain employs TRBV30 and TRBJ1-2; the D gene is possibly TRBD1 (5 bases). CDR1 and CDR2 (germline): GTSNPN, SVGIG (reference sequence). The V and J ends lost 2 bases and 4 bases respectively, with 14 bases between them. This CDR3 spans 14 amino acids. In DNA form, the CDR3 reads TGTGCCTGGAGTCGCCAGGGCGTTATCTATGGCTACACCTTC. It codes for CAWSRQGVIYGYTF.

J is TRBJ2-3 and V is TRBV5-1; the D gene is possibly TRBD1 (7 bases). V shed 1 base and J shed 3 bases, with 9 bases lying between them. There are 14 residues in the CDR3. CDR1 SGHRS and CDR2 YFSETQ come from the germline V gene. CDR3 region: CASSLSGGTDTQYF. The CDR3, as DNA: TGCGCCAGCAGCTTGTCAGGGGGGACAGATACGCAGTATTTT.

This chain connects TRBV5-1 to TRBJ1-1; 9 nucleotides align to TRBD1. Germline values: CDR1 SGHRS, CDR2 YFSETQ. The J segment lost 0 bases and the V segment lost 4 bases, leaving 7 bases of the junction unmatched. The CDR3 sequence is 16 residues long. CDR3 residues: CASSRAGTGMNTEAFF. CDR3 bases: TGCGCCAGCAGCCGAGCCGGGACAGGGATGAACACTGAAGCTTTCTTT.

The gene calls are TRBV18 and TRBJ1-2; D is unresolved. Trimming left V 1 base short and J 8 bases short, with 11 bases between. The germline V gene has CDR1 KGHSH and CDR2 LQKENI. The CDR3 covers 13 residues. The CDR3: CASSPLGREGYTF. The CDR3 DNA reads as TGTGCCAGCTCACCACTAGGCCGGGAGGGCTACACCTTC.

V and J are TRBV11-2 and TRBJ2-7, with 7 bases that match TRBD1. Germline lookup yields CDR1 SGHAT and CDR2 FQNNGV. The CDR3 runs 14 residues. With 1 base clipped from V and 3 bases from J, the junction kept 3 bases outside the gene matches. The CDR3 sequence: CASSLGQGLYEQYF. The CDR3 region has the DNA TGTGCCAGCAGCTTAGGACAGGGTCTCTACGAGCAGTACTTC. The variable domain in full, with the rest retrieved from reference TRBV11-2 and TRBJ2-7, is EAGVAQSPRYKIIEKRQSVAFWCNPISGHATLYWYQQILGQGPKLLIQFQNNGVVDDSQLPKDRFSAERLKGVDSTLKIQPAKLEDSAVYLCASSLGQGLYEQYFGPGTRLTVT.

V usage is TRBV7-2 and J usage is TRBJ2-1; D perhaps matches TRBD2 (6 bases). In germline, CDR1 is SGHTA, CDR2 FQGNSA. V was clipped by 5 bases and J by 0 bases, with 14 bases between them. This CDR3 comprises 16 residues. For the CDR3, the DNA is TGTGCCAGCAGCACGTCCGGGGGAAGCTCCTACAATGAGCAGTTCTTC. This translates into CASSTSGGSSYNEQFF.

The V and J genes are TRBV9 and TRBJ2-3, with 10 positions matching TRBD2. The CDR3 is 16 amino acids. Trimming cost V 3 bases and J 1 base; bases outside gene matches: 5. Germline CDR1 is SGDLS and CDR2 is YYNGEE. The CDR3 sequence is CASSAHLAGGTDTQYF. Written as DNA, the CDR3 is TGTGCCAGCAGCGCCCACCTAGCGGGGGGCACAGATACGCAGTATTTT.

The rearrangement uses TRBV7-2 and TRBJ1-2, with D possibly TRBD1 on 6 matching bases. Trimming cost V 4 bases and J 1 base, with 13 bases left between them. The CDR3 consists of 15 residues. Germline assignment: CDR1 SGHTA and CDR2 FQGNSA. CDR3 sequence: CASSSGQPINYGYTF. Written as DNA, the CDR3 is TGTGCCAGCAGCTCCGGACAGCCCATTAACTATGGCTACACCTTC.

The V gene is TRBV5-1, the J gene TRBJ2-7; TRBD1 agrees at 10 bases. With 2 bases clipped from V and 6 bases from J, the junction kept 5 bases outside the gene matches. CDR3 length: 14 residues. Germline values: CDR1 SGHRS, CDR2 YFSETQ. The CDR3 region is CASSFDDRGREQYF. The DNA for the CDR3 is TGCGCCAGCAGCTTCGATGACAGGGGGCGCGAGCAGTACTTC. Full variable domain (outside the CDR3, taken from reference TRBV5-1 and TRBJ2-7): KAGVTQTPRYLIKTRGQQVTLSCSPISGHRSVSWYQQTPGQGLQFLFEYFSETQRNKGNFPGRFSGRQFSNSRSEMNVSTLELGDSALYLCASSFDDRGREQYFGPGTRLTVT.

This chain links TRBV19 with TRBJ1-2; TRBD1 aligns across 7 bases. Germline V gene lookup returns CDR1 LNHDA and CDR2 SQIVND (reference sequence). The CDR3 contains 14 residues. The V gene end was trimmed by 6 bases and the J gene end by 1 base; junction bases not matched to a gene: 5. The chain's CDR3 is CASSQTGFNYGYTF. DNA of the CDR3: TGTGCCAGTAGCCAGACAGGGTTTAACTATGGCTACACCTTC.

V is TRBV6-5 and J is TRBJ1-5, with D unclear. Trimming took off 0 bases at V and 6 bases at J, with 9 bases between the two ends. Germline V gene lookup returns CDR1 MNHEY and CDR2 SVGAGI. The CDR3 is 14 residues long. CDR3 sequence (DNA): TGTGCCAGCAGTTACTCTGTCGGGGTTCAGCCCCAGCATTTT. This gives the protein CASSYSVGVQPQHF.

CDR3 sequence (DNA): TGCAGCGTTGACGGCAGGAAGAACACTGAAGCTTTCTTT. Translating it yields CSVDGRKNTEAFF. The rearrangement joins TRBV29-1 to TRBJ1-1; D is unresolved. CDR3 length: 13 residues. The V gene lost 3 bases and the J gene lost 1 base, with 9 bases spanning the gap. Germline V gene data show CDR1 as SQVTM and CDR2 as ANQGSEA.

J is TRBJ1-3 and V is TRBV11-2; D may be TRBD1 (5 bases). From germline, CDR1 is SGHAT and CDR2 FQNNGV. Trimming took 5 bases from V and 2 from J, leaving 10 bases between them. The CDR3 covers 14 residues. CDR3 loop: CASSPTVPGNTIYF. The CDR3 region has the DNA TGTGCCAGCAGCCCGACAGTCCCTGGAAACACCATATATTTT.

The rearrangement links TRBV30 to TRBJ1-1; D not resolved. The germline V and J ends were trimmed by 0 bases and 0 bases, with 11 bases remaining between them. Germline V gives CDR1 GTSNPN, CDR2 SVGIG (reference sequence). The CDR3 is 15 residues long. CDR3 nucleotides: TGTGCCTGGAGTGTAGTGGGCAGTCTGAACACTGAAGCTTTCTTT. This codes for CAWSVVGSLNTEAFF. The full variable domain, completed using reference TRBV30 and TRBJ1-1, is SQTIHQWPATLVQPVGSPLSLECTVEGTSNPNLYWYRQAAGRGLQLLFYSVGIGQISSEVPQNLSASRPQDRQFILSSKKLLLSDSGFYLCAWSVVGSLNTEAFFGQGTRLTVV.

The V call is TRBV12-3 or TRBV12-4, the J call TRBJ2-1; no definite D call. Trimming shortened V by 6 bases and J by 4 bases, and 7 bases separated the two germline ends. The CDR3 contains 12 residues. CDR3 coding DNA: TGTGCCAGCAGCCCAGATTACAATGAGCAGTTCTTC. It yields the protein CASSPDYNEQFF.

The chain combines TRBV4-3 with TRBJ1-1; possibly TRBD1 for D (6 bases). V lost 4 bases and J lost 3, with 15 bases in between. The V gene's germline CDR1 is LGHNA and CDR2 YSLEER. The CDR3 consists of 15 residues. The CDR3 bases are TGCGCCAGCAGCCCAGGGGCCCGGGGGGACACTGAAGCTTTCTTT. Its protein is CASSPGARGDTEAFF.

The rearrangement uses TRBV30 and TRBJ2-3; maybe TRBD2 (5 bases). The CDR3 has 12 amino acids. The V end was cut by 4 bases, the J end by 3 bases, with 8 bases between. In germline, CDR1 is GTSNPN, CDR2 SVGIG (reference sequence). CDR3: CAWNRGTDTQYF. CDR3 in DNA: TGTGCCTGGAATCGGGGTACAGATACGCAGTATTTT.

The gene calls are TRBV7-9 and TRBJ2-2; weak D call: TRBD2 (5 bases). The V gene's germline CDR1 is SEHNR and CDR2 FQNEAQ (reference sequence). The CDR3 sequence is 14 residues long. With 4 bases removed from V and 6 bases from J, the gap between germline ends came to 12 bases. The CDR3 here is CASSSMVGAGELFF. The CDR3 nucleotides are TGTGCCAGCAGCTCCATGGTCGGGGCCGGGGAGCTGTTTTTT. The whole variable domain, filled in from reference TRBV7-9 and TRBJ2-2, reads DTGVSQNPRHKITKRGQNVTFRCDPISEHNRLYWYRQTLGQGPEFLTYFQNEAQLEKSRLLSDRFSAERPKGSFSTLEIQRTEQGDSAMYLCASSSMVGAGELFFGEGSRLTVL.

CDR3 amino acids: CASSVSTGNTGELFF. CDR3 DNA: TGCGCCAGCAGCGTGTCGACGGGGAACACCGGGGAGCTGTTTTTT. The chain carries TRBV4-3 and TRBJ2-2; D is unresolved. The CDR3 has 15 residues. The germline CDR1 and CDR2 sequences are LGHNA and YSLEER. V lost 5 bases and J 1 base, leaving 11 bases between the germline ends.

The J gene is TRBJ2-3, the V gene TRBV28; tentative D call: TRBD2 (6 bases). Trimming shortened V by 3 bases and J by 2 bases, and 9 bases separated the two germline ends. From germline, CDR1 is MDHEN and CDR2 SYDVKM. The CDR3 length is 14 residues. CDR3 in DNA: TGTGCCAGCAGTTTGGGGACTTCCACAGATACGCAGTATTTT. Protein sequence: CASSLGTSTDTQYF.

This clone is a singleton in its sample. The CDR3, as DNA: TGCGCCAGCAGCCTAGAGACAGGGCTAGGAAACACCATATATTTT. Encoded protein: CASSLETGLGNTIYF. V is TRBV4-3 and J is TRBJ1-3, with 7 nucleotides matching TRBD1. CDR3 size: 15 residues. Trimming took 4 bases from V and 4 from J; bases not matched to a gene: 7. The germline CDR1 and CDR2 sequences are LGHNA and YSLEER.

In DNA, the CDR3 is TGTGCCAGCAGCTTAACGAGACAGGGAGTTTCACCCCTCCACTTT. It codes for CASSLTRQGVSPLHF. V is TRBV7-8 and J is TRBJ1-6, with 7 nucleotides matching TRBD1. This CDR3 is built from 15 residues. V shed 2 bases and J 9 bases; nucleotides not matched to a gene: 7. The germline V gene has CDR1 SGHVS and CDR2 FQNEAQ.